The entry below describes one T cell receptor (beta chain). Sample donors were healthy Caucasian individuals that came from Russia, aged 6 to 90. V dropped 7 bases and J dropped 1; count of bases not matched to a gene: 10. This CDR3 region has 15 residues. Looked up from germline, CDR1 is SQVTM and CDR2 is ANQGSEA. This entry comes from a study of blood T cells in healthy people across ages. A second PCR of roughly 7 to 11 cycles used a sample-barcoded 5' primer and a J-beta primer mix. One entry per CDR3 protein results from TCRdb running MiXCR on the 5' RACE reads. The data show about 1.1 million distinct CDR3 sequences, more than 30% seen once.

This TCR derives from a man aged 18 to 30 in good health. Sequences were obtained from blood. The V and J genes are TRBV29-1 and TRBJ1-1, with 9 nucleotides matching TRBD1. CDR3 coding DNA: TGCAGCGCCCACCCAGCGGACAGGGGGAACACTGAAGCTTTCTTT. Its protein is CSAHPADRGNTEAFF.